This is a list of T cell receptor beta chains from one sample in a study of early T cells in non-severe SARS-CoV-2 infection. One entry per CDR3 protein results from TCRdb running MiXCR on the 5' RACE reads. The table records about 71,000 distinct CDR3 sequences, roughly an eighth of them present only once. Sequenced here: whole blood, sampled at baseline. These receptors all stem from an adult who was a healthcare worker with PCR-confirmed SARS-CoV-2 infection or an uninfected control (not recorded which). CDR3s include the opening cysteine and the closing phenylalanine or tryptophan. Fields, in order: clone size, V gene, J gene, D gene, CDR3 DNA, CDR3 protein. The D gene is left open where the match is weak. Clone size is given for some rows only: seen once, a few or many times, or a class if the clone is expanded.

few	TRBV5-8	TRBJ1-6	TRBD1	TGTGCCAGCAGCGCTGACAGGGTCCATAATTCACCCCTCCACTTT	CASSADRVHNSPLHF
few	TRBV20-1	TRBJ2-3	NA	TGCAGTGCTAGAGAGCCGGCGGGACTCCCATACACAGATACGCAGTATTTT	CSAREPAGLPYTDTQYF
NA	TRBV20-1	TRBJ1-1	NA	TGCAGTGCTAGGAGAAACACTGAAGCTTTCTTT	CSARRNTEAFF
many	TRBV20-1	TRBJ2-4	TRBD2	TGCAGTGTCGGGGGGGTAGCCAAAAACATTCAGTACTTC	CSVGGVAKNIQYF
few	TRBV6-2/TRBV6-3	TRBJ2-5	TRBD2	TGTGCCAGCAGTTACGTGAAAAAGATAGCGGGGAGGCAAGAGACCCAGTACTTC	CASSYVKKIAGRQETQYF
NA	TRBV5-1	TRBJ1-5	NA	TGCGCCAGCAGCTTTGGGTACAATCAGCCCCAGCATTTT	CASSFGYNQPQHF
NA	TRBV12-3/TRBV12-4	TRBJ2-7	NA	TGTGCCAGCAGTCCGACAGATTACGAGCAGTACTTC	CASSPTDYEQYF
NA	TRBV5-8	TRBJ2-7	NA	TGTGCCAGCAGCACCCCCTACGAGCAGTACTTC	CASSTPYEQYF
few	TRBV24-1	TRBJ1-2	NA	TGTGCCACCAGTGGATCTGGCTACACCTTC	CATSGSGYTF
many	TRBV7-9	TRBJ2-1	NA	TGTGCCAGCAGCTCACCGGGACTCAGGGAAACGGGTGAGCAGTTCTTC	CASSSPGLRETGEQFF
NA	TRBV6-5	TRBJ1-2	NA	TGTGCCAGCACCCGAGAGGGGGGTAACAATGGCTACACCTTC	CASTREGGNNGYTF
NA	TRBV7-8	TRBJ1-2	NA	TGTGCCAGCAGCTTAGGGTCTACAACGGCCGAGCACACCTTC	CASSLGSTTAEHTF
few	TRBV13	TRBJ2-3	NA	TGTGCCAGCAGCTTAGGCCGGTTCACAGATACGCAGTATTTT	CASSLGRFTDTQYF
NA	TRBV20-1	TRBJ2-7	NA	TGCAGTGCTAGAGAGGCACCATACTCCTACGAGCAGTACTTC	CSAREAPYSYEQYF
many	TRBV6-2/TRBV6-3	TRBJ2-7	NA	TGTGCCAGCAGTTCGAGCAGTGAGCAGTACTTC	CASSSSSEQYF
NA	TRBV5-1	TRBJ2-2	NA	TGCGCCAGCAGCTTGGTTCAATCCACCGGGGAGCTGTTTTTT	CASSLVQSTGELFF
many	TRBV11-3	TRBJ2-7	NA	TGTGCCAGCAGTTATCCCGGGACATCCTACGAGCAGTACTTC	CASSYPGTSYEQYF
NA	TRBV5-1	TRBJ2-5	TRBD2	TGCGCCAGCAGTCCTGGACTAGCGGGAGAGACCCAGTACTTC	CASSPGLAGETQYF
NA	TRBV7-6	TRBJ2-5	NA	TGTGCCAGCAGCTTAGCGGGGGACCAGTACTTC	CASSLAGDQYF
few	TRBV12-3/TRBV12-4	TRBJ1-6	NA	TGTGCCAGCAGTTTACCATCGGGTTCTGGCAATTCACCCCTCCACTTT	CASSLPSGSGNSPLHF
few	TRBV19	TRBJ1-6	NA	TGTGCCAGTAGTAGTCCGCGGGGGCTCTCACCCCTCCACTTT	CASSSPRGLSPLHF
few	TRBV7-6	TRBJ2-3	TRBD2	TGTGCCAGCAGCTTAGTCGGGGGGGGCCCCACAGATACGCAGTATTTT	CASSLVGGGPTDTQYF
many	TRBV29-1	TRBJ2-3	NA	TGCAGCGTAGGGACGTCTACAGATACGCAGTATTTT	CSVGTSTDTQYF
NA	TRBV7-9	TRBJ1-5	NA	TGTGCCAGCAGCTTAGATCAAGGTGGTCAGCCCCAGCATTTT	CASSLDQGGQPQHF
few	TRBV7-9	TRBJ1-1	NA	TGTGCCAGCAGCCGAGCGGGAGTCCCTGAAGCTTTCTTT	CASSRAGVPEAFF
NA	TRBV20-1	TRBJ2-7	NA	TGCAGTGCTAGCCATCCTATTTACTCCTACGAGCAGTACTTC	CSASHPIYSYEQYF
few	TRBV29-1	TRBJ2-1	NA	TGCAGCGTTGAGGCGCCCGGGGCTATAGGGGTCAATGAGCAGTTCTTC	CSVEAPGAIGVNEQFF
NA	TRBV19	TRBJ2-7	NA	TGTGCCAGTAGTATCCCCCCCCACGAGCAGTACTTC	CASSIPPHEQYF
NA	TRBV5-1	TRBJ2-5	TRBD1	TGCGCCAGCAGCTTCAAAACAGGGGGACTCGGAGAGACCCAGTACTTC	CASSFKTGGLGETQYF
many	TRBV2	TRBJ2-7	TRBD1	TGTGCCAGCAGCGAAAACAGGGGGCGCCCCTACGAGCAGTACTTC	CASSENRGRPYEQYF
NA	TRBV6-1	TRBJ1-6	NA	TGTGCCAGCGAGAGGGAGGACAGCCCCTATAATTCACCCCTCCACTTT	CASEREDSPYNSPLHF
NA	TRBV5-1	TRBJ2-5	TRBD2	TGCGCCAGCAGCGACACTAGCGGGGGGCCCTACCAAGAGACCCAGTACTTC	CASSDTSGGPYQETQYF